The rows below give T cell receptor beta chains drawn from one sample of a study of cytomegalovirus exposure and HLA in healthy donors. Clones were sequenced by immunoSEQ multiplex PCR, and TCRdb holds only the in-frame ones, with some missing. The table lists roughly 100,000 clones, roughly four fifths of them singletons. The sequenced sample consisted of PBMCs. The receptor source for this set is a man aged 35-49 years in good health and CMV-seronegative. Each CDR3 is given with its conserved first and last residue. Each record gives: clone size, D gene, V gene, J gene, CDR3 DNA, CDR3 protein. A D gene is named only where the DNA matches it firmly. Rows may omit the clone size; those that give it use once, few, many or a size class.

>-|-|TRBV9|TRBJ1-5
TGTGCCAGCAGCGTTGGGGGGAGCAATCAGCCCCAGCATTTT
CASSVGGSNQPQHF
>-|-|TRBV10-1|TRBJ1-2
TGCGCCAGCAGTGACAGGGAAGGCTATGGCTACACCTTC
CASSDREGYGYTF
>-|TRBD1|TRBV11-3|TRBJ2-7
TGTGCCAGCAGCTTTGATGACAGGGCGGCCTACGAGCAGTACTTC
CASSFDDRAAYEQYF
>-|-|TRBV6-6|TRBJ1-4
TGTGCCAGCAGTCACCGGTCCTCAACTAATGAAAAACTGTTTTTT
CASSHRSSTNEKLFF
>-|TRBD1|TRBV25-1|TRBJ1-6
TGTGCCAGCAGTGTACGGGACAGGGGAGGGTCACCCCTCCACTTT
CASSVRDRGGSPLHF
>-|TRBD2|TRBV5-1|TRBJ2-3
TGCGCCAGCAGCCGCGAAGGGAGGGCCACAGATACGCAGTATTTT
CASSREGRATDTQYF
>-|-|TRBV5-6|TRBJ2-4
TGTGCCAGCAGCCCCCGGGCGGGGAACATTCAGTACTTC
CASSPRAGNIQYF
>-|-|TRBV5-6|TRBJ1-1
TGTGCCAGCAGCGCTCTCTACAGGTCAAAAAACACTGAAGCTTTCTTT
CASSALYRSKNTEAFF
>-|-|TRBV23-1|TRBJ1-2
TGCGCCAGCAGTCGCCCGGGGATTTGGCGTGGCTACACCTTC
CASSRPGIWRGYTF
>-|-|TRBV28|TRBJ1-1
TGTGCCAGCAGTCCCCCGGCCCCAGGGCGGGGTGAAGCTTTCTTT
CASSPPAPGRGEAFF
>-|TRBD1|TRBV30|TRBJ2-1
TGTGCCTGGAGCCTGGGGGACAGATACAATGAGCAGTTCTTC
CAWSLGDRYNEQFF
>-|TRBD1|TRBV2|TRBJ1-6
TGTGCCAGCAGGGGGGACAGCTCGCATTCACCCCTCCACTTT
CASRGDSSHSPLHF
>once|-|TRBV5-1|TRBJ2-5
TGCGCCAGCACCTTGGACCTAGGAGAGACCCAGTACTTC
CASTLDLGETQYF
>-|-|TRBV5-4|TRBJ1-6
TGTGCCAGCACCCCGATTAGGGGAGGCTCACCCCTCCACTTT
CASTPIRGGSPLHF
>few|TRBD1|TRBV10-3|TRBJ1-2
TGTGCCATCAGTGAGTCGGGGACAGGCCCGACCTATGGCTACACCTTC
CAISESGTGPTYGYTF
>-|TRBD1|TRBV29-1|TRBJ2-2
TGCAGCGTTGAAAAAACCAGACAGGGGAGGACCGGGGAGCTGTTTTTT
CSVEKTRQGRTGELFF
>few|-|TRBV10-2|TRBJ2-5
TGCGCCAGCACCGGCCAAGAGACCCAGTACTTC
CASTGQETQYF
>few|-|TRBV4-2|TRBJ1-2
TGTGCCAGCAGCCAGCTCAGGGACACTAATAACTATGGCTACACCTTC
CASSQLRDTNNYGYTF
>few|TRBD1|TRBV30|TRBJ1-2
TGTGCCTGGAGAGCGACAGGGGCCCAAGCGATAGACACCTTC
CAWRATGAQAIDTF
>once|-|TRBV6-5|TRBJ2-7
TGTGCCAGCAGTTACAGTATGGGCCCCAACGAGCAGTACTTC
CASSYSMGPNEQYF
>once|TRBD2|TRBV10-3|TRBJ2-1
TGTGCCATTTCCTTTGGGACTAGCGGGGGGGCCCGAGTATTCTTC
CAISFGTSGGARVFF
>-|TRBD1|TRBV11-2|TRBJ2-7
TGTGCCAGCAGCATTGGACAGGCCCGCTACGAGCAGTACTTC
CASSIGQARYEQYF
>-|TRBD1|TRBV10-1|TRBJ2-1
TGCGCCAGCAGCGCCGGGACAGGGGTGAGAGCATCGTTCTTC
CASSAGTGVRASFF
>-|-|TRBV7-2|TRBJ1-5
TGTGCCAGCAGCCCCCAAAACAATCAGCCCCAGCATTTT
CASSPQNNQPQHF
>-|-|TRBV30|TRBJ1-5
TGTGCCTGGAGTGTTGTCCCGGGACAGCCCCAGCATTTT
CAWSVVPGQPQHF
>-|TRBD1|TRBV4-1|TRBJ1-2
TGCGCCAGCAGCCAAGGGGACAGGGGCTATGGCTACACCTTC
CASSQGDRGYGYTF
>-|-|TRBV19|TRBJ1-5
TGTGCCAGTACGTTTGAGGCAGTTAGTCAGCCCCAGCATTTT
CASTFEAVSQPQHF
>-|-|TRBV28|TRBJ2-2
TGTGCCAGCAGTTTTTCAGACTACACCGGGGAGCTGTTTTTT
CASSFSDYTGELFF